These 23 T cell receptor beta chains came from one sample sequenced in a study of regulatory and conventional T cells in RAG deficiency. Sequencing was performed with immunoSEQ multiplex PCR; in TCRdb, only in-frame clones are kept and a portion is missing. This sample has tens of thousands of clones, with just under 95% found just once. The sorted conventional CD4+ T cells were CD25-low and CD127-high, with genomic DNA sequenced. The data also belong to a second study, concerning regulatory T cells. That report notes: Primers: 52 TRBV forward and 13 TRBJ reverse.

The sample comprised CD4+ T cells sorted from blood. Receptor source: a human donor in good health.

CDR3 DNA: TGTGCCAGCAGCCCACTGGCGGGATCTTACAATGAGCAGTTCTTC. It yields the protein CASSPLAGSYNEQFF. This sequence joins TRBV7-7 and TRBJ2-1; TRBD2 is a possible D gene (6 bases). Per germline, CDR1 SSHAT and CDR2 FNYEAQ (reference sequence). There are 15 residues in the CDR3. V gave up 5 bases and J gave up 4 bases, with 15 bases separating them.

V is TRBV6-1 and J is TRBJ1-2; TRBD1 agrees at 9 bases. Germline V gene data show CDR1 as MNHNS and CDR2 as SASEGT. This CDR3 is built from 13 residues. The V segment lost 4 bases and the J segment 4 bases; nucleotides outside the gene matches: 1. CDR3 nucleotide sequence: TGTGCCAGCAGTGGGACAGGGGCCTATGGCTACACCTTC. It translates to CASSGTGAYGYTF.

This clone occurred once. The rearrangement uses TRBV27 and TRBJ2-7; D is possibly TRBD1 (5 bases). V gave up 3 bases and J gave up 5 bases, with 14 bases separating them. Germline values: CDR1 MNHEY, CDR2 SMNVEV (reference sequence). The CDR3 spans 14 residues. As DNA, the CDR3 is TGTGCCAGCAGTTTTCGTCAGGGTGCCCACGAGCAGTACTTC. It is translated as CASSFRQGAHEQYF.

Regarding this clone: The junction differs from germline at one of its ends, possibly a read error. V gene TRBV15 combines with J gene TRBJ2-1; the match to TRBD2 covers 13 bases. Germline values: CDR1 LNHNV, CDR2 YYDKDF (reference sequence). This CDR3 comprises 18 residues. The CDR3: CATSRELAGGSSYYEQFF. The CDR3 nucleotides read TGTGCCACCAGCAGAGAACTAGCGGGAGGGAGCTCCTACTATGAGCAGTTCTTC.

V gene TRBV6-1 combines with J gene TRBJ2-3, with 10 bases that match TRBD1. J was trimmed by 1 base and V by 4 bases; bases with no gene match: 8. The CDR3 is made up of 17 amino acids. CDR1 is MNHNS, CDR2 SASEGT, per germline. CDR3 region: CASSAGTGEYGTDTQYF. CDR3 DNA sequence: TGTGCCAGCAGTGCCGGGACAGGGGAATATGGCACAGATACGCAGTATTTT.

The V gene is TRBV12-5, the J gene TRBJ2-2; D unresolved. CDR3 length: 13 residues. Looked up from germline, CDR1 is LGHNT and CDR2 is FRNRAP. V lost 3 bases and J lost 4, with 6 bases in between. The CDR3, as DNA: TGTGCTAGTGGTTTTTTGGGCACCGGGGAGCTGTTTTTT. Translated, it gives CASGFLGTGELFF.

The rearrangement joins TRBV10-2 to TRBJ1-1, with TRBD1 matching 7 bases. The CDR3 sequence is 12 residues long. Losses at the gene ends were 9 bases for V and 3 bases for J; bases not matched to a gene: 4. CDR1 and CDR2 (germline): WSHSY, SAAADI. The DNA for the CDR3 is TGCGCCAGTAGACAGGGCGACACTGAAGCTTTCTTT. Protein product: CASRQGDTEAFF.

This chain connects TRBV27 to TRBJ2-1; 8 bases fit TRBD1. This CDR3 has 14 amino acids. Germline V gives CDR1 MNHEY, CDR2 SMNVEV (reference sequence). Trimming took 3 bases from V and 7 from J; bases not matched to a gene: 5. CDR3 sequence reads: CASSFRQGRNEQFF. The CDR3 DNA follows: TGTGCCAGCAGTTTCCGACAGGGGAGGAATGAGCAGTTCTTC.

This sequence joins TRBV9 and TRBJ1-5; tentative D call: TRBD1 (5 bases). The V end was cut by 0 bases, the J end by 6 bases, with 10 bases between. Germline loops: CDR1 SGDLS, CDR2 YYNGEE. The CDR3 has 14 amino acids. As DNA, the CDR3 is TGTGCCAGCAGCGTAGGCCCTGGGGGTCAGCCCCAGCATTTT. As protein: CASSVGPGGQPQHF.

The gene calls are TRBV6-6 and TRBJ1-2; maybe TRBD1 (5 bases). The CDR3 length is 13 residues. The V and J ends lost 1 base and 7 bases respectively, with 10 bases between them. Germline V lookup: CDR1 MNHNY, CDR2 SVGAGI (reference sequence). CDR3 loop: CASSYLGELGYTF. In DNA, the CDR3 is TGTGCCAGCAGTTACTTAGGGGAACTTGGCTACACCTTC.

The chain uses TRBV5-1 and TRBJ2-2; 8 bases line up with TRBD1. The V gene's germline CDR1 is SGHRS and CDR2 YFSETQ. Unmatched junction bases numbered 8, after V lost 4 bases and J lost 6 bases. This CDR3 spans 15 amino acids. CDR3 amino acids: CASSLGTGSPGELFF. As DNA, the CDR3 is TGCGCCAGCAGCCTGGGGACAGGTAGTCCCGGGGAGCTGTTTTTT.

The chain links TRBV9 to TRBJ1-1, with a possible D match to TRBD1 (5 bases). Trimming shortened V by 6 bases and J by 1 base, and 10 bases separated the two germline ends. CDR3 length: 13 amino acids. Germline values: CDR1 SGDLS, CDR2 YYNGEE. The chain's CDR3 is CASTRDENTEAFF. The CDR3 coding sequence is TGTGCCAGCACCAGGGACGAGAACACTGAAGCTTTCTTT.

The chain links TRBV18 to TRBJ1-5; D call uncertain. The CDR3 totals 13 residues. The V and J ends lost 3 bases and 4 bases respectively, with 7 bases between them. CDR1 is KGHSH, CDR2 LQKENI, per germline. CDR3 residues: CASSPVGNQPQHF. The DNA of the CDR3 is TGTGCCAGCTCACCTGTTGGAAATCAGCCCCAGCATTTT. The whole variable domain, remainder taken from reference TRBV18 and TRBJ1-5, is NAGVMQNPRHLVRRRGQEARLRCSPMKGHSHVYWYRQLPEEGLKFMVYLQKENIIDESGMPKERFSAEFPKEGPSILRIQQVVRGDSAAYFCASSPVGNQPQHFGDGTRLSIL.

The chain couples TRBV7-8 to TRBJ2-7; D may be TRBD2 (5 bases). CDR3 length: 14 residues. From germline, CDR1 is SGHVS and CDR2 FQNEAQ. V was clipped by 1 base and J by 2 bases, with 9 bases between them. The CDR3 spells CASSLGTLPYEQYF. DNA of the CDR3: TGTGCCAGCAGCTTAGGGACTCTCCCCTACGAGCAGTACTTC.

The V gene is TRBV19, the J gene TRBJ1-4; D is uncertain. Trimming removed 3 bases from V and 8 bases from J, with 13 bases in between. The CDR3 totals 14 residues. CDR1 is LNHDA, CDR2 SQIVND, per germline (reference sequence). As DNA, the CDR3 is TGTGCCAGTAGTATTCTCGAGAACGGAGAAAAACTGTTTTTT. Translated, it gives CASSILENGEKLFF. Using reference TRBV19 and TRBJ1-4 for the parts outside the CDR3, the full variable domain is DGGITQSPKYLFRKEGQNVTLSCEQNLNHDAMYWYRQDPGQGLRLIYYSQIVNDFQKGDIAEGYSVSREKKESFPLTVTSAQKNPTAFYLCASSILENGEKLFFGSGTQLSVL.

The chain has TRBV4-1 and TRBJ1-2, with D perhaps TRBD1 (5 bases). The V gene's germline CDR1 is MGHRA and CDR2 YSYEKL. V lost 6 bases and J lost 1, with 15 bases in between. The CDR3 is made up of 15 amino acids. The CDR3 DNA sequence: TGCGCCAGCAGGGGGGGTAGGGCCCTTAACTATGGCTACACCTTC. It translates to CASRGGRALNYGYTF.

CDR3 sequence reads: CASGTGTSGLGELFF. CDR3 nucleotides: TGTGCTAGTGGAACCGGGACTAGCGGGTTGGGGGAGCTGTTTTTT. The rearrangement links TRBV12-5 to TRBJ2-2, with TRBD2 matching over 12 bases. CDR3 length: 15 amino acids. The germline V gene encodes CDR1 LGHNT and CDR2 FRNRAP. With 6 bases clipped from V and 8 bases from J, the junction kept 7 bases outside the gene matches. Looking up the rest from reference TRBV12-5 and TRBJ2-2 gives the full variable domain: DARVTQTPRHKVTEMGQEVTMRCQPILGHNTVFWYRQTMMQGLELLAYFRNRAPLDDSGMPKDRFSAEMPDATLATLKIQPSEPRDSAVYFCASGTGTSGLGELFFGEGSRLTVL.

V gene TRBV5-4 combines with J gene TRBJ1-1, with D possibly TRBD1 on 6 matching bases. This CDR3 is built from 13 residues. Germline V gene lookup returns CDR1 SGHNT and CDR2 YYREEE (reference sequence). The V end lost 6 bases, the J end lost 3 bases, and 12 bases lay between the germline ends. This chain's CDR3 is CASTWGLDTEAFF. The DNA of the CDR3 is TGTGCCAGCACGTGGGGGCTGGACACTGAAGCTTTCTTT.

The genes are TRBV21-1 and TRBJ2-1; the D call TRBD1 from the table was never checked on the DNA. TRBV21-1 is a listed pseudogene. This CDR3 is 15 amino acids long. The CDR3 DNA sequence: TGTGCCAGCAGCAGGTGCCAGAATACCTACAATGAGCAGTTCTTC. Its translation is CASSRCQNTYNEQFF.

The chain joins TRBV4-1 to TRBJ1-2; D possibly corresponds to TRBD1 (5 bases). CDR1 MGHRA and CDR2 YSYEKL come from the germline V gene. The V end was cut by 1 base, the J end by 6 bases, with 12 bases between. The CDR3 spans 14 residues. CDR3 protein: CASSQVGARNGYTF. In DNA form, the CDR3 reads TGCGCCAGCAGCCAAGTCGGGGCACGGAATGGCTACACCTTC.

The V and J genes are TRBV19 and TRBJ1-4; possible D gene TRBD1, 6 bases. Trimming took off 3 bases at V and 8 bases at J, with 19 bases between the two ends. CDR1 LNHDA and CDR2 SQIVND come from the germline V gene (reference sequence). The CDR3 has 16 amino acids. CDR3: CASSIKGGHGGEKLFF. DNA of the CDR3: TGTGCCAGTAGTATTAAAGGGGGGCACGGTGGCGAAAAACTGTTTTTT.

The chain couples TRBV7-9 to TRBJ2-2; D is possibly TRBD2 (6 bases). The germline V gene encodes CDR1 SEHNR and CDR2 FQNEAQ (reference sequence). V was shortened by 1 base and J by 7 bases, with 13 bases between the two germline ends. There are 15 residues in the CDR3. This CDR3 is CASSLVSGRIGELFF. CDR3 in DNA: TGTGCCAGCAGCTTAGTTTCCGGGAGAATCGGGGAGCTGTTTTTT.

CDR3 DNA: TGTGCCAGTAGTCCCGGACAAGACTCCTACGAGCAGTACTTC. Residues: CASSPGQDSYEQYF. The chain has TRBV19 and TRBJ2-7; TRBD1 might be the D (5 bases). Per germline, CDR1 LNHDA and CDR2 SQIVND (reference sequence). V lost 5 bases to trimming and J lost 0 bases, with 11 bases between them. The length of the CDR3 is 14 residues.